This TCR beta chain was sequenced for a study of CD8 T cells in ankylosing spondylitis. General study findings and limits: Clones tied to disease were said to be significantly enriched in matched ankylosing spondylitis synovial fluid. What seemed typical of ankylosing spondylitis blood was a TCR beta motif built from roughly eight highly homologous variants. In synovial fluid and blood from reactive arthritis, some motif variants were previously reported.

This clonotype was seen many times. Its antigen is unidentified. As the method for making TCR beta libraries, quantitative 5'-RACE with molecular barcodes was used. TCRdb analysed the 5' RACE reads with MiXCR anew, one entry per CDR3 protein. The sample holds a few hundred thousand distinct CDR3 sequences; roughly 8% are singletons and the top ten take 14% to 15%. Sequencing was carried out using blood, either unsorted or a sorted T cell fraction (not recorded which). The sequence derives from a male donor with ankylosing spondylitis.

The CDR3 protein is CASSHRLTGGSYEQYF. In nucleotides, the CDR3 is TGTGCCAGCAGTCACCGTTTAACGGGAGGGTCCTACGAGCAGTACTTC. The chain carries TRBV11-1 and TRBJ2-7, with 8 bases identical to TRBD2. The CDR3 is made up of 16 amino acids. CDR1 SGHAT and CDR2 FQDESV come from the germline V gene (reference sequence). V gave up 6 bases and J gave up 1 base; unmatched junction bases: 11.